Listed below are T cell receptor beta chains from one sample, sequenced in a study of blood T cell repertoires in COVID-19. This table comes from immunoSEQ multiplex PCR, and its TCRdb copy is limited to in-frame clones, with some not included. The sample lists 200,000 to 300,000 clones; about 87% were seen once. The material sequenced was PBMCs or T cells enriched from blood (not recorded which). These TCRs come from a woman aged 40 to 50 with acute COVID-19. The CDR3 runs from the conserved cysteine through the conserved F or W. Fields, in order: V gene, J gene, CDR3 protein.

V gene: TRBV5-4; J gene: TRBJ1-2; CDR3 protein: CASSPGGGPYGYTF
V gene: TRBV4-2; J gene: TRBJ2-2; CDR3 protein: CASSQEAGGPGELFF
V gene: TRBV29-1; J gene: TRBJ1-1; CDR3 protein: CSVLKKTGQNTEAFF
V gene: TRBV27; J gene: TRBJ2-7; CDR3 protein: CASKLRGVKEQYF
V gene: TRBV2; J gene: TRBJ1-6; CDR3 protein: CASHRGAPNSPLHF
V gene: TRBV7-9; J gene: TRBJ1-1; CDR3 protein: CASSPYGGEAFF
V gene: TRBV5-5; J gene: TRBJ1-2; CDR3 protein: CASSSVSGGHGYTF
V gene: TRBV10-3; J gene: TRBJ1-1; CDR3 protein: CAIMDTGQGSTEAFF
V gene: TRBV5-1; J gene: TRBJ1-1; CDR3 protein: CASSPIGIQGDTEAFF
V gene: TRBV11-2; J gene: TRBJ2-7; CDR3 protein: CASSLAGDRREQYF
V gene: TRBV9; J gene: TRBJ2-2; CDR3 protein: CASSVAPGKGSGELFF
V gene: TRBV6-5; J gene: TRBJ1-1; CDR3 protein: CASSYVTGQREKAFF
V gene: TRBV19; J gene: TRBJ2-1; CDR3 protein: CASSTTVWDRGSYNEQFF
V gene: TRBV27; J gene: TRBJ2-3; CDR3 protein: CASKWEGGSTDTQYF
V gene: TRBV3-1/TRBV3-2; J gene: TRBJ2-2; CDR3 protein: CASSQAAGLRKSGELFF
V gene: TRBV7-9; J gene: TRBJ1-1; CDR3 protein: CASSRLRGVTEAFF